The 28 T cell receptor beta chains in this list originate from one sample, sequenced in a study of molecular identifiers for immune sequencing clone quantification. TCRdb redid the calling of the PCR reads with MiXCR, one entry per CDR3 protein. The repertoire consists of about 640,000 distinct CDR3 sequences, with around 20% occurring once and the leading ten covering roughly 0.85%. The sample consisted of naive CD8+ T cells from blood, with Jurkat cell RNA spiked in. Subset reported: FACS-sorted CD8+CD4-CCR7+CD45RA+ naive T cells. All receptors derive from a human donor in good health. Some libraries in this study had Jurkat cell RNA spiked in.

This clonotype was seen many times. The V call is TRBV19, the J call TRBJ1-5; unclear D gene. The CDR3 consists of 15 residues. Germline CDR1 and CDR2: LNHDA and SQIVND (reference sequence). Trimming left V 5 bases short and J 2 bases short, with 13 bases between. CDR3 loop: CASSPTPYGNQPQHF. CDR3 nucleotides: TGTGCCAGTAGTCCCACCCCGTATGGCAATCAGCCCCAGCATTTT.

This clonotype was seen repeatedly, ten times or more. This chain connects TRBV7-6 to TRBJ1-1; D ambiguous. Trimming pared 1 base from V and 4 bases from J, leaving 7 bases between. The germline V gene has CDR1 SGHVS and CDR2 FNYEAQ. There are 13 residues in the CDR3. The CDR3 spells CASSLGKVTEAFF. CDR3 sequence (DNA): TGTGCCAGCAGCTTAGGCAAGGTCACTGAAGCTTTCTTT.

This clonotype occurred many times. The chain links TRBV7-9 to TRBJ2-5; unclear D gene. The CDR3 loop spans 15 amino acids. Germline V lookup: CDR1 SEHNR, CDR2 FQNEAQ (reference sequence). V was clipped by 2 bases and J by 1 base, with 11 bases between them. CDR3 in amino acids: CASSLRSTAQETQYF. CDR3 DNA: TGTGCCAGCAGCTTAAGGTCTACTGCCCAAGAGACCCAGTACTTC.

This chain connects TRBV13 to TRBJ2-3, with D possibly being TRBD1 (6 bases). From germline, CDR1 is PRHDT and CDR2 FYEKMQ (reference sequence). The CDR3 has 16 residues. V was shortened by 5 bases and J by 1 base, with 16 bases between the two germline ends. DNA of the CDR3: TGTGCCAGCAGCCCCGGGTGGGACACCCGCACAGATACGCAGTATTTT. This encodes CASSPGWDTRTDTQYF.

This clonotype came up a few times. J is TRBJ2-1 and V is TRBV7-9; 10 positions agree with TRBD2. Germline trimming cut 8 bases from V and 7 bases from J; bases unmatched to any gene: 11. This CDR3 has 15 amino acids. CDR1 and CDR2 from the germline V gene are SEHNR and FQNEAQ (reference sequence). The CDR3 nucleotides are TGTGCCAGCCTGCAGCGGGGGGGCATCTTAAATGAGCAGTTCTTC. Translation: CASLQRGGILNEQFF.

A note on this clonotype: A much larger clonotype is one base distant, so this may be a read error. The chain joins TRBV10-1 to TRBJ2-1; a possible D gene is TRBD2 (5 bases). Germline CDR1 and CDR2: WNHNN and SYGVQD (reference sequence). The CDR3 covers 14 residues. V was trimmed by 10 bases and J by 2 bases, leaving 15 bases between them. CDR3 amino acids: CATPMGGPYNEQFF. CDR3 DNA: TGCGCCACCCCAATGGGCGGGCCCTACAATGAGCAGTTCTTC.

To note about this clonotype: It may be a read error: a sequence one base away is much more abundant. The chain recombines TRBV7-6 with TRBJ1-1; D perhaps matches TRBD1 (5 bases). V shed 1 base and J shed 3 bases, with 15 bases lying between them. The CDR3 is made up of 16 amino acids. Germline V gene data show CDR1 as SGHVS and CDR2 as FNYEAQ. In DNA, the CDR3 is TGTGCCAGCAGCTTAGAGTCTGGGATAGGGGACACTGAAGCTTTCTTT. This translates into CASSLESGIGDTEAFF.

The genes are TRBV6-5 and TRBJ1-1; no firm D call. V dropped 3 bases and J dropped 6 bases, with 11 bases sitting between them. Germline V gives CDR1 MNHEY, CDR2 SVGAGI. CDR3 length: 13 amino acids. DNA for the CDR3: TGTGCCAGCAGTTATGACTCGGACGCTGAAGCTTTCTTT. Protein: CASSYDSDAEAFF.

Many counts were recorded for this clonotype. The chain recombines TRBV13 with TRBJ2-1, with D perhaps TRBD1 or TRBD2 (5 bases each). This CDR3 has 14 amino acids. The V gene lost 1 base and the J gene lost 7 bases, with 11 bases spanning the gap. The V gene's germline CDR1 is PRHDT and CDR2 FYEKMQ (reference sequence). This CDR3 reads CASSLVIGGNEQFF. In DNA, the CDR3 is TGTGCCAGCAGCTTAGTAATTGGGGGAAATGAGCAGTTCTTC. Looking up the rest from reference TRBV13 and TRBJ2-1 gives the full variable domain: AAGVIQSPRHLIKEKRETATLKCYPIPRHDTVYWYQQGPGQDPQFLISFYEKMQSDKGSIPDRFSAQQFSDYHSELNMSSLELGDSALYFCASSLVIGGNEQFFGPGTRLTVL.

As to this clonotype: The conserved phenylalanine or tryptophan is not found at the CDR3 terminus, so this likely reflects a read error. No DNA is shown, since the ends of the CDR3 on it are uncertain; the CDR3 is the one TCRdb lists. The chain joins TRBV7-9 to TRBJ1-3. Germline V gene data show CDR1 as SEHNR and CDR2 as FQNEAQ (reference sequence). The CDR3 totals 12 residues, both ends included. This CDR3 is CASSWYGNTIHL.

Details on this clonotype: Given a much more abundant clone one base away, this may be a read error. This CDR3 is CASSIPYNEQLF. The CDR3 DNA sequence: TGTGCCAGTAGTATTCCCTACAATGAGCAGCTCTTC. The chain recombines TRBV19 with TRBJ2-1; D is unclear. This CDR3 is 12 amino acids long. Looked up from germline, CDR1 is LNHDA and CDR2 is SQIVND (reference sequence).

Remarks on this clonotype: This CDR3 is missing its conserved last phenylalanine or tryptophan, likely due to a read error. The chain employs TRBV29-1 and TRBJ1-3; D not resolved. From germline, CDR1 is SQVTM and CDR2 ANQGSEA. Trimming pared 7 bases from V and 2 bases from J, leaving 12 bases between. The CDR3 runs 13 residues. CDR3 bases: TGCAGCGCCGCCGGTTGGGCTGGAAACACCATATATTCT. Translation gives CSAAGWAGNTIYS.

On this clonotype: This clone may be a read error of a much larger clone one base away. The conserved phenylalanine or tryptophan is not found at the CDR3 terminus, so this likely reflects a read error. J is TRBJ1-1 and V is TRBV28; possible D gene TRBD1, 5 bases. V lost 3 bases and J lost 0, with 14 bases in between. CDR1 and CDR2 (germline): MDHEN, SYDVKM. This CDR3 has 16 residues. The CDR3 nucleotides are TGTGCCAGCAGTTTGAGCAGGGAGATTGTGAACACTGAAGCTTTCCTT. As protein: CASSLSREIVNTEAFL.

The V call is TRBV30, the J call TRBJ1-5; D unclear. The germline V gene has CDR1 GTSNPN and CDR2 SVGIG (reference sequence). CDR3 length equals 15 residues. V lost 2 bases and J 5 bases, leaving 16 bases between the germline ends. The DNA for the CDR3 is TGTGCCTGGAGTTCCCGGGCCCTAAGGGATCAGCCCCAGCATTTT. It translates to CAWSSRALRDQPQHF.

The CDR3 sequence is CASMGWGNEQYF. CDR3 DNA sequence: TGTGCCAGTATGGGTTGGGGAAACGAGCAGTACTTC. This chain links TRBV19 with TRBJ2-7; no reliable D call. The V gene lost 7 bases and the J gene lost 5 bases, with 12 bases spanning the gap. The germline V gene encodes CDR1 LNHDA and CDR2 SQIVND (reference sequence). The CDR3 loop spans 12 amino acids.

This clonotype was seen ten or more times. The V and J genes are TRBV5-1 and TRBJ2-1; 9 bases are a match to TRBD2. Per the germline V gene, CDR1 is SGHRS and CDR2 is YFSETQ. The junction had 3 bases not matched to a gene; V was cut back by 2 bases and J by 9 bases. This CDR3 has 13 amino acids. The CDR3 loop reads CASSFSGGSEQFF. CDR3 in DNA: TGCGCCAGCAGCTTTAGCGGGGGCTCTGAGCAGTTCTTC.

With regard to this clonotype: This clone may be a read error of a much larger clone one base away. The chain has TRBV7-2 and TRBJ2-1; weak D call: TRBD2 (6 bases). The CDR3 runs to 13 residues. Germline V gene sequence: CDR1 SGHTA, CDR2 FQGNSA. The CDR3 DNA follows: TGTGTCAGCGGGTGGGGGACCTACAATGAGCAGTTCTTC. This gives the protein CVSGWGTYNEQFF.

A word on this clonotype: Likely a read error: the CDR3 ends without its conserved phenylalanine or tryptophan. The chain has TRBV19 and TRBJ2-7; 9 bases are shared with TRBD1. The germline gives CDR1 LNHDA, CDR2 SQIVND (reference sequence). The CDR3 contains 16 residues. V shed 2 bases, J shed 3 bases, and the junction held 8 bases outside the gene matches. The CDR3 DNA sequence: TGTGCCAGTAGTATATCCCTAGGACAGGGGATCTACGAGCAGTACCTC. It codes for CASSISLGQGIYEQYL.

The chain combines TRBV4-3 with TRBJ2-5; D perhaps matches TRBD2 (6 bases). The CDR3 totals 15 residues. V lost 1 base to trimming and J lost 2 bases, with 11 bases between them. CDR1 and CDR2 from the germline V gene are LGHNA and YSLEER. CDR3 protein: CASSQGAGPQETQYF. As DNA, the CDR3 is TGCGCCAGCAGCCAAGGGGCGGGGCCTCAAGAGACCCAGTACTTC.

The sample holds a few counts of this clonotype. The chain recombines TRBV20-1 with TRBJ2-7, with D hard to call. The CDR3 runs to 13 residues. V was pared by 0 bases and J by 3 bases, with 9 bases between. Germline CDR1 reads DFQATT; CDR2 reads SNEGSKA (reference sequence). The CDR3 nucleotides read TGCAGTGCTAGAGATACAACGGACTACGAGCAGTACTTC. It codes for CSARDTTDYEQYF.

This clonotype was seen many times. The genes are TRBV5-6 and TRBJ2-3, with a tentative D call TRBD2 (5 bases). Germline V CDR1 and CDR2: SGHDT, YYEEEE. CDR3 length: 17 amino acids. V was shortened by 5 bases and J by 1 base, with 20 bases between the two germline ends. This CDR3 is CASSPPVAGVGTDTQYF. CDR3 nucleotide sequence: TGTGCCAGCAGTCCTCCCGTTGCGGGTGTGGGCACAGATACGCAGTATTTT.

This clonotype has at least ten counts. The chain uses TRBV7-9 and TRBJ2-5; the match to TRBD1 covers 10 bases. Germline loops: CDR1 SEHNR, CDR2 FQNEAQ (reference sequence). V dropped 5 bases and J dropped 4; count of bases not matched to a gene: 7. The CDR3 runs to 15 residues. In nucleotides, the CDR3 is TGTGCCAGCAGCCCGAGACAGGGGGCAGGAGAGACCCAGTACTTC. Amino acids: CASSPRQGAGETQYF. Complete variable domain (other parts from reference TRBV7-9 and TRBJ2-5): DTGVSQNPRHKITKRGQNVTFRCDPISEHNRLYWYRQTLGQGPEFLTYFQNEAQLEKSRLLSDRFSAERPKGSFSTLEIQRTEQGDSAMYLCASSPRQGAGETQYFGPGTRLLVL.

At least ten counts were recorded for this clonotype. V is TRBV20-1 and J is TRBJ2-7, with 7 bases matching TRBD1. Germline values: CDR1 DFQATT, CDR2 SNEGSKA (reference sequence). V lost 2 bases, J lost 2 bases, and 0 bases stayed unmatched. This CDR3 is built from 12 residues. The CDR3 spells CSARQGAYEQYF. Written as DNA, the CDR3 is TGCAGTGCTAGACAGGGGGCCTACGAGCAGTACTTC.

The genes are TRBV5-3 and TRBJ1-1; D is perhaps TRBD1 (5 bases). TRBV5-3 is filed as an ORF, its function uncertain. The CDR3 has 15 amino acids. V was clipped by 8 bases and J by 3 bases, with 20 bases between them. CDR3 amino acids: CASSLGPQIDTEAFF. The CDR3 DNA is TGTGCCAGCAGCCTGGGACCCCAGATAGACACTGAAGCTTTCTTT.

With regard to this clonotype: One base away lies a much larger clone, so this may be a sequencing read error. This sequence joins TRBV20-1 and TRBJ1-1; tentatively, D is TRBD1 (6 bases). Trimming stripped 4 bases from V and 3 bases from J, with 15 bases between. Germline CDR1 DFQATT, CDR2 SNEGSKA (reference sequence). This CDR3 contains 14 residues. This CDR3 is CSATRTEGYTEAFF. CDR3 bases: TGCAGTGCTACCAGGACAGAAGGGTACACTGAAGCTTTCTTT.

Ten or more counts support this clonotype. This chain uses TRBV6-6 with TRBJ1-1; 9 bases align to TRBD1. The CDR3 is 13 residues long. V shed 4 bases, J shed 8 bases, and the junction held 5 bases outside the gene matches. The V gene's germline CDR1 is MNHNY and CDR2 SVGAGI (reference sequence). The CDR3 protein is CASSSQGAREAFF. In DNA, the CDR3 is TGTGCCAGCAGTTCACAGGGGGCAAGAGAAGCTTTCTTT.

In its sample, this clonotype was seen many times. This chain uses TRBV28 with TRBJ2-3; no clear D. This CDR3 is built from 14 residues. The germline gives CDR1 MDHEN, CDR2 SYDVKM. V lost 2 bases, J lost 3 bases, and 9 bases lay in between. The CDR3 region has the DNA TGTGCCAGCAGTTTACTTGGTCCGACAGATACGCAGTATTTT. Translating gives CASSLLGPTDTQYF.

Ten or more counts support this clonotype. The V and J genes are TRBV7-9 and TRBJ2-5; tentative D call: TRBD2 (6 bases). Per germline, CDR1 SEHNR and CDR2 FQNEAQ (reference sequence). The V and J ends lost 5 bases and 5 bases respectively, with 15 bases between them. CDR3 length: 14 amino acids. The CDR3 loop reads CASSPRLGLETQYF. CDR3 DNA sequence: TGTGCCAGCAGCCCGAGACTGGGACTGGAGACCCAGTACTTC. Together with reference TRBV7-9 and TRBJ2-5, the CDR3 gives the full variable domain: DTGVSQNPRHKITKRGQNVTFRCDPISEHNRLYWYRQTLGQGPEFLTYFQNEAQLEKSRLLSDRFSAERPKGSFSTLEIQRTEQGDSAMYLCASSPRLGLETQYFGPGTRLLVL.